A single sample is the source of the 21 T cell receptor beta chains below, sequenced in a study of blood T cell repertoires in COVID-19. Assay used: immunoSEQ multiplex PCR; TCRdb lists only in-frame clones, some missing. The sample records 350,000 to 450,000 clones, around 84% being singletons. The material sequenced was peripheral blood. The origin of the receptors is a young woman with acute or convalescent COVID-19.

This clone was recorded once. This chain joins TRBV28 and TRBJ1-5, with 7 positions matching TRBD1. The CDR3 contains 15 residues. In germline, CDR1 is MDHEN, CDR2 SYDVKM. V shed 9 bases and J 3 bases; nucleotides not matched to a gene: 11. The CDR3 is CARMGDSSINQPQHF. The CDR3 region has the DNA TGTGCCAGAATGGGGGACAGCTCTATCAATCAGCCCCAGCATTTT.

This clone was picked up a small number of times. The rearrangement joins TRBV28 to TRBJ2-3, with D tentatively TRBD2 (5 bases). Between the trimmed V and J ends, which lost 10 bases and 5 bases, there was a span of 16 bases. The CDR3 runs to 13 residues. Germline V gene sequence: CDR1 MDHEN, CDR2 SYDVKM. Here the CDR3 DNA reads TGTGCCACCCAACTAGGATTCAGAGATACGCAGTATTTT. This gives the protein CATQLGFRDTQYF.

This sequence joins TRBV21-1 and TRBJ1-5; the table calls TRBD1, which could not be checked here. TRBV21-1 is a pseudogene. This CDR3 region has 17 residues. The CDR3 coding sequence is TGTGCCAGCAGCAAAGGGCGCGGACAGGGGGCCGGGCAGCCCCAGCATTTT. It translates to CASSKGRGQGAGQPQHF.

The chain links TRBV27 to TRBJ1-1; D may be TRBD1 (5 bases). V was cut by 5 bases and J by 6 bases, with 16 bases left in between. The germline CDR1 and CDR2 sequences are MNHEY and SMNVEV (reference sequence). The CDR3 sequence is 14 residues long. The CDR3 protein is CASSPAGMASEAFF. CDR3 nucleotides: TGTGCCAGCAGTCCCGCAGGGATGGCGTCTGAAGCTTTCTTT.

The chain carries TRBV18 and TRBJ2-1; TRBD2 is a possible D gene (7 bases). Trimming removed 10 bases from V and 6 bases from J, with 13 bases in between. This CDR3 is 12 amino acids long. Germline V gene lookup returns CDR1 KGHSH and CDR2 LQKENI. The CDR3 DNA sequence: TGTGCCACCGAGGGGGGGGGCAATGAGCAGTTCTTC. Translating it yields CATEGGGNEQFF.

The chain recombines TRBV11-2 with TRBJ2-5; 9 bases are a match to TRBD1. V shed 5 bases, J shed 5 bases, and the junction held 9 bases outside the gene matches. The CDR3 has 15 amino acids. In germline, CDR1 is SGHAT, CDR2 FQNNGV. The CDR3 protein is CASSQRTGARETQYF. DNA for the CDR3: TGTGCCAGCAGCCAAAGGACAGGGGCTAGGGAGACCCAGTACTTC.

Note on this clone: Different DNA sequences within this sample yield the same CDR3. The CDR3 sequence: CASSLGGTGNEQFF. The CDR3 nucleotides are TGCGCCAGCAGCTTGGGGGGGACAGGAAATGAGCAGTTCTTC. V is TRBV5-1 and J is TRBJ2-1; 8 bases fit TRBD1. The CDR3 is 14 residues long. From germline, CDR1 is SGHRS and CDR2 YFSETQ. V trimming: 0 bases; J trimming: 7 bases; junction bases outside the gene matches: 3.

The rearrangement uses TRBV9 and TRBJ1-2, with D uncertain. There are 13 residues in the CDR3. The V gene's germline CDR1 is SGDLS and CDR2 YYNGEE. Trimming shortened V by 0 bases and J by 8 bases, and 11 bases separated the two germline ends. The CDR3 here is CASSVEPGLGYTF. As DNA, the CDR3 is TGTGCCAGCAGCGTAGAGCCAGGTCTCGGCTACACCTTC.

This clone was detected only a few times. The chain combines TRBV5-6 with TRBJ1-5; no reliable D call. The CDR3 sequence is 15 residues long. V lost 1 base and J lost 6, with 14 bases in between. Germline CDR1 and CDR2: SGHDT and YYEEEE. CDR3 nucleotides: TGTGCCAGCAGCTTGATGGCCCTCCTTGGTCAGCCCCAGCATTTT. It is translated as CASSLMALLGQPQHF.

The chain carries TRBV19 and TRBJ1-5; D not certain. V gave up 5 bases and J gave up 2 bases, with 16 bases separating them. This CDR3 is built from 16 residues. Germline V CDR1 and CDR2: LNHDA, SQIVND (reference sequence). This CDR3 reads CASSSRLSPGNQPQHF. The CDR3 DNA reads as TGTGCCAGTAGTTCCCGACTGTCGCCAGGCAATCAGCCCCAGCATTTT.

The rearrangement joins TRBV19 to TRBJ2-2; 8 nucleotides line up with TRBD2. V lost 8 bases, J lost 3 bases, and 8 bases stayed unmatched. Germline assignment: CDR1 LNHDA and CDR2 SQIVND (reference sequence). This CDR3 region has 15 residues. CDR3 bases: TGTGCCAGTCGAAGCGGGAGCTCCCACACCGGGGAGCTGTTTTTT. This gives the protein CASRSGSSHTGELFF.

V and J are TRBV4-1 and TRBJ1-6, with D perhaps matching TRBD1 (5 bases). Germline CDR1 is MGHRA and CDR2 is YSYEKL. V lost 5 bases and J 5 bases, leaving 13 bases between the germline ends. The CDR3 runs 15 residues. In DNA form, the CDR3 reads TGCGCCAGCAGCTCAGGGCAGTCAGATAATTCACCCCTCCACTTT. This sequence encodes CASSSGQSDNSPLHF.

V and J are TRBV19 and TRBJ1-5; 7 bases are a match to TRBD1. This CDR3 has 14 amino acids. The germline CDR1 and CDR2 sequences are LNHDA and SQIVND (reference sequence). V lost 4 bases, J lost 3 bases, and 3 bases stayed unmatched. For the CDR3, the DNA is TGTGCCAGTAGTACAGGGGGAGTCAATCAGCCCCAGCATTTT. This translates into CASSTGGVNQPQHF.

V and J are TRBV25-1 and TRBJ1-4; tentatively, D is TRBD1 (5 bases). Germline CDR1 reads MGHDK; CDR2 reads SYGVNS. This CDR3 is 15 amino acids long. V was pared by 5 bases and J by 8 bases, with 18 bases between. CDR3 in DNA: TGTGCCAGCAGTCTGATGGGCCAGGGTGGGGAAAAACTGTTTTTT. As protein: CASSLMGQGGEKLFF.

The rearrangement uses TRBV7-3 and TRBJ2-3; D is unclear. From germline, CDR1 is SGHTA and CDR2 FQGTGA. This CDR3 is 13 amino acids long. V shed 4 bases and J shed 0 bases, with 5 bases lying between them. The DNA of the CDR3 is TGTGCCAGCAGCTCGACTAGCACAGATACGCAGTATTTT. Protein: CASSSTSTDTQYF.

The J gene is TRBJ1-2, the V gene TRBV3-1 (or the pseudogene TRBV3-2), with a weak D call TRBD1 (6 bases). This CDR3 is built from 14 residues. The V and J ends lost 7 bases and 2 bases respectively, with 14 bases between them. The germline CDR1 and CDR2 sequences are LGHDT and YNNKEL (reference sequence). The CDR3 DNA is TGTGCCAGCACCTTTGTAGGGACAAACTATGGCTACACCTTC. Residues: CASTFVGTNYGYTF.

The rearrangement joins TRBV7-8 to TRBJ2-5, with D perhaps TRBD2 (5 bases). Germline CDR1 SGHVS, CDR2 FQNEAQ. The CDR3 runs to 12 residues. The V end was cut by 5 bases, the J end by 2 bases, with 6 bases between. The CDR3 sequence: CASSTGQETQYF. The DNA of the CDR3 is TGTGCCAGCAGCACGGGGCAAGAGACCCAGTACTTC.

The chain couples TRBV4-1 to TRBJ2-7; the D gene is possibly TRBD2 (6 bases). V was clipped by 4 bases and J by 6 bases, with 16 bases between them. From germline, CDR1 is MGHRA and CDR2 YSYEKL. The CDR3 sequence is 14 residues long. The CDR3 here is CASSLGFRGTEQYF. In nucleotides, the CDR3 is TGCGCCAGCAGCCTTGGGTTTCGGGGGACCGAGCAGTACTTC.

This sequence joins TRBV28 and TRBJ2-3, with 7 bases that match TRBD2. CDR1 is MDHEN, CDR2 SYDVKM, per germline. The CDR3 consists of 16 residues. Unmatched junction bases numbered 9, after V lost 4 bases and J lost 2 bases. CDR3 bases: TGTGCCAGCAGTTCTGGCGGGAGTACCAACACAGATACGCAGTATTTT. Its protein is CASSSGGSTNTDTQYF.

CDR3 region: CSVTGTSGTYNEQFF. The CDR3 bases are TGCAGCGTTACCGGGACTAGCGGAACCTACAATGAGCAGTTCTTC. The chain combines TRBV29-1 with TRBJ2-1; the match to TRBD2 covers 11 bases. The CDR3 runs 15 residues. The junction had 5 bases not matched to a gene; V was cut back by 5 bases and J by 2 bases. Germline values: CDR1 SQVTM, CDR2 ANQGSEA.

The genes are TRBV7-3 and TRBJ1-2, with a tentative D call TRBD1 (6 bases). The germline V gene has CDR1 SGHTA and CDR2 FQGTGA. This CDR3 contains 13 residues. V was pared by 4 bases and J by 7 bases, with 13 bases between. CDR3 in DNA: TGTGCCAGCAGCTCGGACAGCCACCCTGGCTACACCTTC. This translates into CASSSDSHPGYTF.